Listed below are T cell receptor beta chains from one sample, sequenced in a study of T cells in Graves' hyperthyroidism and ophthalmopathy. MiXCR, run by TCRdb on the multiplex PCR reads, gives a single entry per CDR3 protein. The sample lists more than 500,000 distinct CDR3 sequences, roughly 16% seen once, with 3.5% to 4% in the top ten. Sequenced: blood. These receptors were obtained from a woman in her thirties with Graves' hyperthyroidism. Each CDR3 is given with its conserved first and last residue. The order of the fields is clone size, CDR3 length, J gene, D gene, V gene, CDR3 DNA, CDR3 protein. A D gene is named only where the DNA matches it firmly. Expanded clones are given a class, and other clones once, few, many or no size at all.

abundance: many; len: 14; j_gene: TRBJ2-1; d_gene: TRBD2; v_gene: TRBV3-1; CDR3nt: TGTGCCAGCAGCCACGGGACTAGCGGCGATGAGCAGTTCTTC; CDR3aa: CASSHGTSGDEQFF
abundance: few; len: 15; j_gene: TRBJ2-5; d_gene: -; v_gene: TRBV15; CDR3nt: TGTGCCACCAGCATCCCGGAGGGCCCGAGGGAGACCCAGTACTTC; CDR3aa: CATSIPEGPRETQYF
abundance: -; len: 13; j_gene: TRBJ1-2; d_gene: -; v_gene: TRBV28; CDR3nt: TGTGCCAGCAGGGCGGGTGTTGGGTATGGCTACACCTTC; CDR3aa: CASRAGVGYGYTF
abundance: many; len: 15; j_gene: TRBJ1-1; d_gene: -; v_gene: TRBV5-1; CDR3nt: TGCGCCAGCAGCTTTAGGGGACCCTGGAACACTGAAGCTTTCTTT; CDR3aa: CASSFRGPWNTEAFF
abundance: -; len: 14; j_gene: TRBJ2-1; d_gene: TRBD2; v_gene: TRBV6-2/TRBV6-3; CDR3nt: TGTGCCAGCAGTTCCGGGACTAGCGGGCTTGAGCAGTTCTTC; CDR3aa: CASSSGTSGLEQFF
abundance: few; len: 13; j_gene: TRBJ1-1; d_gene: TRBD1; v_gene: TRBV19; CDR3nt: TGTGCCAGTATCGCGACAGGGGCCACTGAAGCTTTCTTT; CDR3aa: CASIATGATEAFF
abundance: many; len: 14; j_gene: TRBJ2-7; d_gene: -; v_gene: TRBV12-3/TRBV12-4; CDR3nt: TGTGCCAGCAGTTCATACAGGGCGCTCTACGAGCAGTACTTC; CDR3aa: CASSSYRALYEQYF
abundance: many; len: 16; j_gene: TRBJ2-1; d_gene: -; v_gene: TRBV5-1; CDR3nt: TGCGCCAGCAGCTTGACTAGCCGAGACTCCTACAATGAGCAGTTCTTC; CDR3aa: CASSLTSRDSYNEQFF
abundance: many; len: 11; j_gene: TRBJ2-5; d_gene: -; v_gene: TRBV7-2; CDR3nt: TGTGCCACCAACCGGGGGGAGACCCAGTACTTC; CDR3aa: CATNRGETQYF
abundance: -; len: 16; j_gene: TRBJ2-3; d_gene: -; v_gene: TRBV9; CDR3nt: TGTGCCAGCAGCGTAGATCAGCGGCCTAGCACAGATACGCAGTATTTT; CDR3aa: CASSVDQRPSTDTQYF
abundance: -; len: 12; j_gene: TRBJ2-7; d_gene: -; v_gene: TRBV13; CDR3nt: TGTGCCTCAGGCCCGGGATCTAGCGAGCAGTACTTC; CDR3aa: CASGPGSSEQYF
abundance: many; len: 14; j_gene: TRBJ1-4; d_gene: TRBD1; v_gene: TRBV13; CDR3nt: TGTGCCAGCAGCTGGGGACAGGGGAACGAAAAACTGTTTTTT; CDR3aa: CASSWGQGNEKLFF
abundance: few; len: 12; j_gene: TRBJ2-2; d_gene: -; v_gene: TRBV12-3/TRBV12-4; CDR3nt: TGTGCCAGCAGTTTATGGCCGGGTGGGCTGTTTTTT; CDR3aa: CASSLWPGGLFF
abundance: -; len: 17; j_gene: TRBJ2-7; d_gene: TRBD1; v_gene: TRBV6-1; CDR3nt: TGTGCCAGCAGTGAGCGAGGACAGGGGACGTCCCACTACGAGCAGTACTTC; CDR3aa: CASSERGQGTSHYEQYF
abundance: -; len: 12; j_gene: TRBJ2-5; d_gene: -; v_gene: TRBV30; CDR3nt: TGTGCCCAGAGGGTAGGGGTGGAGACCCAGTACTTC; CDR3aa: CAQRVGVETQYF
abundance: many; len: 12; j_gene: TRBJ1-3; d_gene: -; v_gene: TRBV7-2; CDR3nt: TGTGCCAGCAGCTTAGCAGGAAACACCATATATTTT; CDR3aa: CASSLAGNTIYF
abundance: many; len: 14; j_gene: TRBJ2-7; d_gene: -; v_gene: TRBV10-3; CDR3nt: TGTGCCATCAGTGAACCGGGACTTACCTACGAGCAGTACTTC; CDR3aa: CAISEPGLTYEQYF
abundance: -; len: 16; j_gene: TRBJ1-6; d_gene: -; v_gene: TRBV7-2; CDR3nt: TGTGCCAGCAGCTTAGATTTCCGTTTGGGAGATTCACCCCTCCACTTT; CDR3aa: CASSLDFRLGDSPLHF
abundance: few; len: 14; j_gene: TRBJ2-7; d_gene: -; v_gene: TRBV28; CDR3nt: TGTGCCAGCAGTTTCCGGCAGCAGCTCGGCGAGCAGTACTTC; CDR3aa: CASSFRQQLGEQYF
abundance: many; len: 13; j_gene: TRBJ1-2; d_gene: -; v_gene: TRBV6-1; CDR3nt: TGTACCAGCAGAAGACTTGACAAGGATGGCTACACCTTC; CDR3aa: CTSRRLDKDGYTF
abundance: -; len: 14; j_gene: TRBJ2-5; d_gene: TRBD1; v_gene: TRBV6-1; CDR3nt: TGTGCCAGCAGCCGGGACAGAACCCAAGAGACCCAGTACTTC; CDR3aa: CASSRDRTQETQYF
abundance: many; len: 16; j_gene: TRBJ1-2; d_gene: -; v_gene: TRBV3-1; CDR3nt: TGTGCCAGCAGCCAGGATACACGGCCAGCTAACTATGGCTACACCTTC; CDR3aa: CASSQDTRPANYGYTF